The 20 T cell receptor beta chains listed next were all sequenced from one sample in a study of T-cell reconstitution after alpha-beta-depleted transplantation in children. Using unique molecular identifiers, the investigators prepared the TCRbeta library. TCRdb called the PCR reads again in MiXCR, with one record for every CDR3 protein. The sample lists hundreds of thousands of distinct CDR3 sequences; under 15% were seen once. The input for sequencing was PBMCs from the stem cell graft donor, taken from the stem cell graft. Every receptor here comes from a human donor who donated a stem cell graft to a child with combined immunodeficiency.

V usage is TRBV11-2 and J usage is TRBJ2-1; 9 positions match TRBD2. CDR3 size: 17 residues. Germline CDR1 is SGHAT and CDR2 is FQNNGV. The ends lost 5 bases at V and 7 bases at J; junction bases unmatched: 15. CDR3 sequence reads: CASSPNPDSGGWNEQFF. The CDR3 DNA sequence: TGTGCCAGCAGCCCAAACCCGGACAGCGGGGGGTGGAATGAGCAGTTCTTC. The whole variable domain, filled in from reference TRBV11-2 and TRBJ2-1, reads EAGVAQSPRYKIIEKRQSVAFWCNPISGHATLYWYQQILGQGPKLLIQFQNNGVVDDSQLPKDRFSAERLKGVDSTLKIQPAKLEDSAVYLCASSPNPDSGGWNEQFFGPGTRLTVL.

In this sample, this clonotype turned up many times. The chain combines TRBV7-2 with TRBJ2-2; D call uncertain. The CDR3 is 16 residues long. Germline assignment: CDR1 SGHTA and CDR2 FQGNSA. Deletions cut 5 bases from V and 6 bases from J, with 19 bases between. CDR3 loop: CASSPSVAPVAGELFF. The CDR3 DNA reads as TGTGCCAGCAGCCCTTCTGTCGCTCCCGTTGCCGGGGAGCTGTTTTTT.

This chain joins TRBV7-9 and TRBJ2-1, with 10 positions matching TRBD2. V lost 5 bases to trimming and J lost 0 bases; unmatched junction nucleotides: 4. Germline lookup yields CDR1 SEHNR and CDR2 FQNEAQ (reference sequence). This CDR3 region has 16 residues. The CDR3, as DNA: TGTGCCAGCAGCGGCTCTAGCGGGGGCTCCTACAATGAGCAGTTCTTC. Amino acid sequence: CASSGSSGGSYNEQFF.

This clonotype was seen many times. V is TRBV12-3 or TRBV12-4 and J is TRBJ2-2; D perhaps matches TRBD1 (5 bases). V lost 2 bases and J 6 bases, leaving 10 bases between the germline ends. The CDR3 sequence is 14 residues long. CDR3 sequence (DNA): TGTGCCAGCAGTTTACTGGGGCAGGCCGGGGAGCTGTTTTTT. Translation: CASSLLGQAGELFF.

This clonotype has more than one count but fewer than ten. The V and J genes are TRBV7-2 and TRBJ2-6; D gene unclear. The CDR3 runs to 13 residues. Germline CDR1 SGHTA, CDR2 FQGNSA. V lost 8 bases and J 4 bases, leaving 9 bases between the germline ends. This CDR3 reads CASALGGANVLTF. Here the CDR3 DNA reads TGTGCCAGCGCCCTAGGGGGGGCCAACGTCCTGACTTTC.

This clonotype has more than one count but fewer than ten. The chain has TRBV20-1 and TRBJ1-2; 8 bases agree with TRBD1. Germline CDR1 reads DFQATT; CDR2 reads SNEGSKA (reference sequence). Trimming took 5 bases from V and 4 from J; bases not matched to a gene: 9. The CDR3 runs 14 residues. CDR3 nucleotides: TGCAGTGCTGAATGGACAGGGAATACCTATGGCTACACCTTC. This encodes CSAEWTGNTYGYTF.

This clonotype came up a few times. This chain's CDR3 is CASSSSSGRYNEQFF. The CDR3 DNA reads as TGTGCCAGCAGTTCCTCTAGCGGGAGGTACAATGAGCAGTTCTTC. The J gene is TRBJ2-1, the V gene TRBV12-3 or TRBV12-4; the match to TRBD2 covers 11 bases. The CDR3 sequence is 15 residues long. V lost 4 bases to trimming and J lost 4 bases; unmatched junction nucleotides: 3.

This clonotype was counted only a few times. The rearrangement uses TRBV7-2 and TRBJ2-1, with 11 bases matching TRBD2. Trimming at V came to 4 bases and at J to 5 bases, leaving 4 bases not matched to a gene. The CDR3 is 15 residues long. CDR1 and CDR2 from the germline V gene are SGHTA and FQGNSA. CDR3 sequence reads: CASSSRLAGHNEQFF. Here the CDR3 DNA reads TGTGCCAGCAGCTCGAGACTAGCGGGGCACAATGAGCAGTTCTTC.

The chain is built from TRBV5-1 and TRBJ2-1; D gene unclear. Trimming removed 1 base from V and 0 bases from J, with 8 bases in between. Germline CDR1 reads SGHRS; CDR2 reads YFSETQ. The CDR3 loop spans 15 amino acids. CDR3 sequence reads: CASSLKSSSYNEQFF. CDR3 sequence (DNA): TGCGCCAGCAGCTTGAAGAGTAGCTCCTACAATGAGCAGTTCTTC.

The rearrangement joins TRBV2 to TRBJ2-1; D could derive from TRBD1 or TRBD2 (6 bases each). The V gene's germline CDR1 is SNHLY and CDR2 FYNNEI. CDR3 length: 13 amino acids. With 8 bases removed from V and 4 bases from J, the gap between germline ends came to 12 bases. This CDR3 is CASSGGPYNEQFF. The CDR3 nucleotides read TGTGCCAGCTCCGGGGGCCCTTACAATGAGCAGTTCTTC.

Here the CDR3 reads CASRVTSGTWFF. The CDR3 nucleotides read TGTGCCAGCCGCGTGACTAGCGGAACGTGGTTCTTC. This chain links TRBV14 with TRBJ2-1, with 9 bases matching TRBD2. The CDR3 loop spans 12 amino acids. V shed 8 bases, J shed 15 bases, and the junction held 11 bases outside the gene matches. Per germline, CDR1 SGHDN and CDR2 FVKESK.

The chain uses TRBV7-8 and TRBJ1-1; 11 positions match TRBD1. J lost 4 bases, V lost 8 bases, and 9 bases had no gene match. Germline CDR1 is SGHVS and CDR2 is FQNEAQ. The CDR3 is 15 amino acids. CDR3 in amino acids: CASYPGDRGATEAFF. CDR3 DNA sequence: TGTGCCAGCTATCCGGGGGACAGGGGGGCCACTGAAGCTTTCTTT.

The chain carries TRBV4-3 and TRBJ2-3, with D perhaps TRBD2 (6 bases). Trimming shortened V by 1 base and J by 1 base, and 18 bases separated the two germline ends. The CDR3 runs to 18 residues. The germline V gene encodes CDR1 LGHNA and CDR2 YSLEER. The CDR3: CASSQGVGGLSRTDTQYF. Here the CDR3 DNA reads TGCGCCAGCAGCCAAGGGGTCGGGGGATTATCCCGCACAGATACGCAGTATTTT.

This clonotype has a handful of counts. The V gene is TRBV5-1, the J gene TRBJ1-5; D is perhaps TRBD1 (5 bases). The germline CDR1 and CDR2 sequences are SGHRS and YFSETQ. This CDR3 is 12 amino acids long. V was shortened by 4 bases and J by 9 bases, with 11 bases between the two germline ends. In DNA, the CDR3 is TGCGCCAGCAGCCAGCCTGGGGGGCCCCAGCATTTT. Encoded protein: CASSQPGGPQHF.

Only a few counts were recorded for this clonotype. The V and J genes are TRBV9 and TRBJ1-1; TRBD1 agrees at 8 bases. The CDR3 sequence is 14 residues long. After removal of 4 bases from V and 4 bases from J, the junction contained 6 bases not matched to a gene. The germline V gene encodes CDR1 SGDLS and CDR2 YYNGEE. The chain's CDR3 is CASSPLDRATEAFF. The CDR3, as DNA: TGTGCCAGCAGCCCATTGGACAGGGCCACTGAAGCTTTCTTT.

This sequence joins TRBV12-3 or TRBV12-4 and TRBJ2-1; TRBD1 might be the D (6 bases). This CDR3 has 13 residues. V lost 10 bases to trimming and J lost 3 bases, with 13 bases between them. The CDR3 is CAIAGTLYNEQFF. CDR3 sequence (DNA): TGTGCCATCGCCGGGACACTCTACAATGAGCAGTTCTTC.

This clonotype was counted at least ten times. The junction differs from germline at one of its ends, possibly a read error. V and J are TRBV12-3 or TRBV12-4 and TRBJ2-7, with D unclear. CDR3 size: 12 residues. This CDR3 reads CASSLVAYEQYF. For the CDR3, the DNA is TGTGCCAGCAGCTTAGTAGCTTACGAGCAGTACTTC.

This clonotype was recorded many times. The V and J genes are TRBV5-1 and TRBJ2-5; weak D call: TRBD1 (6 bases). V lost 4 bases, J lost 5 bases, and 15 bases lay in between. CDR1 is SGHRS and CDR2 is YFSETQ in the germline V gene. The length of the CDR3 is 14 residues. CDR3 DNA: TGCGCCAGCAGCGAACGACAGGACCGGGAGACCCAGTACTTC. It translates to CASSERQDRETQYF.

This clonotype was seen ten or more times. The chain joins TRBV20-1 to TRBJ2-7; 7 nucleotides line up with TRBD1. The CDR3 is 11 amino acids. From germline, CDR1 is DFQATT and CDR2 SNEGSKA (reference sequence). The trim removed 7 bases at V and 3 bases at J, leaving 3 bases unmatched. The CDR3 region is CSGGQLYEQYF. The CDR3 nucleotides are TGCAGTGGGGGACAGCTCTACGAGCAGTACTTC.

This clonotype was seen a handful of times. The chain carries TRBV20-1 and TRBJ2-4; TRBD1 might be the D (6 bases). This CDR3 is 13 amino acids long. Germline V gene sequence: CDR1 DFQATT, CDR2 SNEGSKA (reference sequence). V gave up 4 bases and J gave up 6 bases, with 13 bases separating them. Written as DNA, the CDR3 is TGCAGTGCTATACCCGACAGGAGAAACATTCAGTACTTC. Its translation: CSAIPDRRNIQYF.